These 8 T cell receptor beta chains originate from one sample sequenced in a study of blood T cell repertoires in COVID-19. Produced via immunoSEQ multiplex PCR; TCRdb's table is partial and in-frame only. The profile shows approximately 400,000 clones, about 80% of them singletons. The sample consisted of peripheral blood. The receptors were gathered from a human donor with acute or convalescent COVID-19. The donor label of this sample is uncertain.

This clone was seen only once. The chain is built from TRBV20-1 and TRBJ1-1; D call uncertain. Trimming left V 6 bases short and J 7 bases short, with 12 bases between. The CDR3 length is 11 residues. Per the germline V gene, CDR1 is DFQATT and CDR2 is SNEGSKA (reference sequence). Here the CDR3 reads CSARGRVEAFF. The CDR3 DNA is TGCAGTGCCCGGGGTAGGGTTGAAGCTTTCTTT.

The J gene is TRBJ2-2, the V gene TRBV4-1; unclear D gene. The CDR3 runs 16 residues. Germline V gene lookup returns CDR1 MGHRA and CDR2 YSYEKL. V shed 0 bases and J shed 3 bases, with 11 bases lying between them. This chain's CDR3 is CASSQDPGTYTGELFF. The CDR3 DNA is TGCGCCAGCAGCCAAGATCCAGGAACTTACACCGGGGAGCTGTTTTTT.

Concerning this clone: Other DNA sequences in this sample translate to the same CDR3. The chain is built from TRBV6-1 and TRBJ1-2; 7 nucleotides match TRBD1. V was pared by 3 bases and J by 3 bases, with 4 bases of the junction left unmatched. The CDR3 is 14 residues long. CDR1 is MNHNS and CDR2 is SASEGT in the germline V gene. The CDR3 loop is CASSDRGWDYGYTF. In DNA, the CDR3 is TGTGCCAGCAGTGACAGGGGGTGGGACTATGGCTACACCTTC.

V is TRBV3-1 (or the pseudogene TRBV3-2) and J is TRBJ1-1; D might be TRBD1 (5 bases). The CDR3 runs 13 residues. The germline V gene encodes CDR1 LGHDT and CDR2 YNNKEL (reference sequence). Trimming stripped 0 bases from V and 6 bases from J, with 8 bases between. The DNA of the CDR3 is TGTGCCAGCAGCCAAGATCCGACAGCTGAAGCTTTCTTT. Amino acid sequence: CASSQDPTAEAFF.

This clone has only one observation. The chain recombines TRBV30 with TRBJ2-4; 8 positions match TRBD2. There are 12 residues in the CDR3. V shed 2 bases, J shed 12 bases, and the junction held 6 bases outside the gene matches. The germline CDR1 and CDR2 sequences are GTSNPN and SVGIG (reference sequence). In DNA form, the CDR3 reads TGTGCCTGGAGTCCGGGTAGCGGGAATCAGTACTTC. Amino acid sequence: CAWSPGSGNQYF.

This clone has a handful of counts. The chain has TRBV2 and TRBJ2-5, with a weak D call TRBD1 (6 bases). Looked up from germline, CDR1 is SNHLY and CDR2 is FYNNEI. V was shortened by 4 bases and J by 1 base, with 7 bases between the two germline ends. The CDR3 totals 13 residues. CDR3 residues: CASSVQGQETQYF. The CDR3 DNA reads TGTGCCAGCAGTGTACAGGGCCAAGAGACCCAGTACTTC.

The chain is built from TRBV20-1 and TRBJ1-1; D unresolved. From germline, CDR1 is DFQATT and CDR2 SNEGSKA (reference sequence). Trimming shortened V by 3 bases and J by 1 base, and 12 bases separated the two germline ends. The CDR3 has 14 residues. The CDR3 loop reads CSASVDGKNTEAFF. The CDR3 DNA is TGCAGTGCTAGTGTTGACGGGAAGAACACTGAAGCTTTCTTT.

To note about this clone: The identical CDR3 is also encoded by other nucleotide sequences in the sample. The rearrangement links TRBV6-1 to TRBJ1-5; D is unclear. V lost 2 bases to trimming and J lost 6 bases, with 11 bases between them. Germline values: CDR1 MNHNS, CDR2 SASEGT. This CDR3 has 14 residues. The CDR3 DNA reads TGTGCCAGCAGTGAATTAGGCGGGTCTCAGCCCCAGCATTTT. Translated: CASSELGGSQPQHF.